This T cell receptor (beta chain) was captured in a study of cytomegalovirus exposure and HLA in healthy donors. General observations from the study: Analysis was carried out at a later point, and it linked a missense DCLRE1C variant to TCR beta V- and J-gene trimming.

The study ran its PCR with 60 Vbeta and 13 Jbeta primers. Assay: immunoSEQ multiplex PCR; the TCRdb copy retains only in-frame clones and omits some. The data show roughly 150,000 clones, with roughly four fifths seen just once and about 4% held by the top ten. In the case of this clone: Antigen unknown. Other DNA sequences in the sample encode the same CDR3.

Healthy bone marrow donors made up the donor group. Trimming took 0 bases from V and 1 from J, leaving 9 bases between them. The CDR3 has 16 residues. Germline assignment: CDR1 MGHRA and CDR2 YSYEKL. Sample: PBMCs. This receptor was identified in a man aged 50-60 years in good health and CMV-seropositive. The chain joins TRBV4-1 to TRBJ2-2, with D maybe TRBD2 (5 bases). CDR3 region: CASSQDPGVNTGELFF. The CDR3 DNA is TGCGCCAGCAGCCAAGATCCCGGGGTGAACACCGGGGAGCTGTTTTTT.